The 23 T cell receptor beta chains in this list originate from one sample, sequenced in a study of response to subunit inactivated influenza vaccine. TCRdb recomputed calls from the RT-PCR reads with MiXCR, one row per CDR3 protein. The sample holds fewer than 700,000 distinct CDR3 sequences, 13% seen once. The source material was PBMCs from blood, sampled roughly 45 days after vaccination. These receptors all come from a man aged 50 to 60 who received an inactivated influenza vaccine.

This clonotype was observed a few times. The rearrangement links TRBV27 to TRBJ2-5; 8 bases agree with TRBD2. Trimming at V came to 5 bases and at J to 1 base, leaving 3 bases not matched to a gene. This CDR3 spans 14 amino acids. Germline values: CDR1 MNHEY, CDR2 SMNVEV (reference sequence). The CDR3 nucleotides are TGTGCCAGCAGTCAACTAGCGGTCCAAGAGACCCAGTACTTC. This gives the protein CASSQLAVQETQYF.

This clonotype has only a few counts. The chain joins TRBV5-1 to TRBJ1-1, with unresolved D. V was clipped by 2 bases and J by 11 bases, with 16 bases between them. Germline assignment: CDR1 SGHRS and CDR2 YFSETQ. The CDR3 loop spans 13 amino acids. DNA for the CDR3: TGCGCCAGCAGCTTAGCCTCGAACCGGGAGGCTTTCTTT. Protein sequence: CASSLASNREAFF. Complete variable domain (other parts from reference TRBV5-1 and TRBJ1-1): KAGVTQTPRYLIKTRGQQVTLSCSPISGHRSVSWYQQTPGQGLQFLFEYFSETQRNKGNFPGRFSGRQFSNSRSEMNVSTLELGDSALYLCASSLASNREAFFGQGTRLTVV.

This clonotype was seen a handful of times. This rearrangement joins TRBV12-3 or TRBV12-4 to TRBJ2-3, with D uncertain. The CDR3 extends over 14 amino acids. The V gene lost 1 base and the J gene lost 2 bases, with 7 bases spanning the gap. CDR3 in amino acids: CASSLGSITDTQYF. CDR3 bases: TGTGCCAGCAGTTTAGGGTCTATCACAGATACGCAGTATTTT.

The rearrangement joins TRBV6-1 to TRBJ2-3; TRBD2 might be the D (5 bases). CDR3 size: 14 residues. Germline CDR1 and CDR2: MNHNS and SASEGT. V was clipped by 6 bases and J by 3 bases, with 13 bases between them. In DNA, the CDR3 is TGTGCCAGCAGGAACCGGGGTGGAACAGATACGCAGTATTTT. Its translation: CASRNRGGTDTQYF.

This clonotype was picked up a small number of times. The CDR3, as DNA: TGTGCCAGCGGACTAGGACCTAGCTCCTACAATGAGCAGTTCTTC. Protein: CASGLGPSSYNEQFF. The chain carries TRBV2 and TRBJ2-1; 7 bases align to TRBD2. This CDR3 spans 15 amino acids. Germline values: CDR1 SNHLY, CDR2 FYNNEI. V shed 8 bases and J 0 bases; nucleotides not matched to a gene: 7. Looking up the rest from reference TRBV2 and TRBJ2-1 gives the full variable domain: EPEVTQTPSHQVTQMGQEVILRCVPISNHLYFYWYRQILGQKVEFLVSFYNNEISEKSEIFDDQFSVERPDGSNFTLKIRSTKLEDSAMYFCASGLGPSSYNEQFFGPGTRLTVL.

This clonotype was seen at least ten times. The chain combines TRBV5-1 with TRBJ1-6, with unresolved D. CDR1 is SGHRS, CDR2 YFSETQ, per germline. The CDR3 is 14 amino acids. V was shortened by 0 bases and J by 10 bases, with 11 bases between the two germline ends. The CDR3 region has the DNA TGCGCCAGCAGCTTGGCCTGGGTAGGCTCACCCCTCCACTTT. It yields the protein CASSLAWVGSPLHF.

V gene TRBV7-9 combines with J gene TRBJ2-7; 11 bases match TRBD2. Germline assignment: CDR1 SEHNR and CDR2 FQNEAQ (reference sequence). The length of the CDR3 is 15 residues. Germline trimming cut 1 base from V and 3 bases from J; bases unmatched to any gene: 2. DNA of the CDR3: TGTGCCAGCAGCTTAGGTAGCGGGAGGGACTACGAGCAGTACTTC. As protein: CASSLGSGRDYEQYF.

V usage is TRBV6-2 or TRBV6-3 and J usage is TRBJ2-7; 11 positions agree with TRBD1. V shed 6 bases and J 6 bases; nucleotides not matched to a gene: 7. The CDR3 is 14 residues long. The germline CDR1 and CDR2 sequences are MNHEY and SVGEGT. This chain's CDR3 is CASSPDRGLVEQYF. The CDR3 nucleotides are TGTGCCAGCAGCCCGGACAGGGGGCTGGTCGAGCAGTACTTC.

This clonotype was seen only a few times. This sequence joins TRBV12-3 or TRBV12-4 and TRBJ1-2; 7 bases fit TRBD1. J gave up 8 bases and V 6 bases, and 9 bases lay outside the gene matches. The CDR3 is 13 amino acids. DNA for the CDR3: TGTGCCAGCAGAAATACAGGGGCAACGGGCTACACCTTC. As protein: CASRNTGATGYTF.

This clonotype was counted ten times or more. The V call is TRBV5-1, the J call TRBJ2-7; no firm D call. There are 14 residues in the CDR3. The V end lost 3 bases, the J end lost 2 bases, and 12 bases lay between the germline ends. CDR1 and CDR2 from the germline V gene are SGHRS and YFSETQ. The CDR3 nucleotides read TGCGCCAGCAGCTCGATTGACGGCACCTACGAGCAGTACTTC. Amino acid sequence: CASSSIDGTYEQYF.

The V gene is TRBV4-2, the J gene TRBJ2-7; D possibly corresponds to TRBD1 (6 bases). The length of the CDR3 is 16 residues. Germline assignment: CDR1 LGHNA and CDR2 YNFKEQ. Trimming removed 0 bases at V and 3 bases at J, with 15 bases between. CDR3 DNA: TGTGCCAGCAGCCAAGAAGGGTTCGACAGGAGCTACGAGCAGTACTTC. Amino acid sequence: CASSQEGFDRSYEQYF.

This clonotype was seen a few times. Here the CDR3 reads CASSPIVGRAANEQFF. For the CDR3, the DNA is TGTGCCAGCAGCCCTATCGTGGGGAGGGCCGCAAATGAGCAGTTCTTC. The rearrangement links TRBV7-9 to TRBJ2-1, with 7 bases identical to TRBD2. V gave up 5 bases and J gave up 7 bases; unmatched junction bases: 14. CDR3 length: 16 residues. Germline V gene lookup returns CDR1 SEHNR and CDR2 FQNEAQ (reference sequence).

This sequence joins TRBV2 and TRBJ2-3; 11 nucleotides line up with TRBD2. Trimming at V came to 1 base and at J to 2 bases, leaving 2 bases not matched to a gene. The CDR3 sequence is 16 residues long. Germline V gene data show CDR1 as SNHLY and CDR2 as FYNNEI. This CDR3 is CASSEGLAGYTDTQYF. The CDR3 DNA is TGTGCCAGCAGTGAAGGACTAGCGGGATACACAGATACGCAGTATTTT. The full variable domain, its missing parts supplied by reference TRBV2 and TRBJ2-3, is EPEVTQTPSHQVTQMGQEVILRCVPISNHLYFYWYRQILGQKVEFLVSFYNNEISEKSEIFDDQFSVERPDGSNFTLKIRSTKLEDSAMYFCASSEGLAGYTDTQYFGPGTRLTVL.

This clonotype was detected a few times. The chain is built from TRBV10-3 and TRBJ2-2; 7 bases are a match to TRBD1. V shed 4 bases and J 1 base; nucleotides not matched to a gene: 9. Germline V gene data show CDR1 as ENHRY and CDR2 as SYGVKD. The CDR3 covers 17 residues. In DNA form, the CDR3 reads TGTGCCATCAGTGCCGGGACAGCCCGTCGGAACACCGGGGAGCTGTTTTTT. This codes for CAISAGTARRNTGELFF.

This clonotype showed up many times. The gene calls are TRBV12-3 or TRBV12-4 and TRBJ1-4; 7 bases are shared with TRBD1. Trimming cost V 3 bases and J 0 bases; bases outside gene matches: 4. This CDR3 is 16 amino acids long. CDR3 region: CASSFLGTATNEKLFF. CDR3 nucleotides: TGTGCCAGCAGTTTTTTAGGGACAGCAACTAATGAAAAACTGTTTTTT.

This clonotype appeared a few times. The gene calls are TRBV24-1 and TRBJ2-1, with 10 bases fitting TRBD1. The CDR3 extends over 15 amino acids. V lost 3 bases and J lost 8; bases outside the gene matches: 6. Germline V gene data show CDR1 as KGHDR and CDR2 as SFDVKD. The CDR3 loop is CATSDRQGASYEQFF. The CDR3 region has the DNA TGTGCCACCAGTGATAGACAGGGGGCCTCCTATGAGCAGTTCTTC.

This clonotype occurred once. CDR3 residues: CASSFDGSGEQFF. The CDR3 DNA reads TGCGCCAGCAGTTTTGACGGGAGTGGGGAGCAGTTCTTC. This chain links TRBV5-1 with TRBJ2-1; perhaps TRBD2 as D (6 bases). The germline V gene has CDR1 SGHRS and CDR2 YFSETQ. This CDR3 is 13 amino acids long. Trimming stripped 5 bases from V and 10 bases from J, with 16 bases between.

The chain employs TRBV2 and TRBJ2-1; no definite D call. Trimming cost V 6 bases and J 0 bases, with 15 bases left between them. In germline, CDR1 is SNHLY, CDR2 FYNNEI. CDR3 length equals 16 residues. CDR3 bases: TGTGCCAGCAGCGAGGACGCTCTCAGCTCCTACAATGAGCAGTTCTTC. Protein product: CASSEDALSSYNEQFF. The variable domain in full, with the rest retrieved from reference TRBV2 and TRBJ2-1, is EPEVTQTPSHQVTQMGQEVILRCVPISNHLYFYWYRQILGQKVEFLVSFYNNEISEKSEIFDDQFSVERPDGSNFTLKIRSTKLEDSAMYFCASSEDALSSYNEQFFGPGTRLTVL.

Ten or more counts support this clonotype. The genes are TRBV5-1 and TRBJ2-3; a possible D gene is TRBD1 (6 bases). The V gene's germline CDR1 is SGHRS and CDR2 YFSETQ. The CDR3 covers 13 residues. Trimming left V 0 bases short and J 7 bases short, with 9 bases between. In DNA, the CDR3 is TGCGCCAGCAGCTTGGACAGGGAACATACGCAGTATTTT. Protein product: CASSLDREHTQYF.

This clonotype was detected a few times. V gene TRBV4-2 combines with J gene TRBJ2-5; perhaps TRBD1 as D (7 bases). Germline lookup yields CDR1 LGHNA and CDR2 YNFKEQ. This CDR3 has 15 amino acids. Trimming took 1 base from V and 2 from J, leaving 11 bases between them. CDR3 in amino acids: CASSQVAGQQETQYF. In DNA, the CDR3 is TGTGCCAGCAGCCAAGTGGCGGGACAGCAAGAGACCCAGTACTTC.

This clonotype showed up just a few times. CDR3 sequence (DNA): TGTGCCAGCAGAGGGCATGGTCGGGCCCTGGAGACCTACGAGCAGTACTTC. It codes for CASRGHGRALETYEQYF. This chain links TRBV6-2 or TRBV6-3 with TRBJ2-7; D is uncertain. Trimming removed 6 bases from V and 2 bases from J, with 23 bases in between. The CDR3 is 17 amino acids. CDR1 and CDR2 from the germline V gene are MNHEY and SVGEGT.

This clonotype was counted between two and nine times. The chain couples TRBV5-1 to TRBJ2-7; 7 bases are shared with TRBD1. Looked up from germline, CDR1 is SGHRS and CDR2 is YFSETQ. The CDR3 runs to 14 residues. After removal of 3 bases from V and 1 base from J, the junction contained 4 bases not matched to a gene. CDR3: CASSSTGDSYEQYF. DNA of the CDR3: TGCGCCAGCAGCTCCACAGGGGATTCCTACGAGCAGTACTTC.

The V gene is TRBV15, the J gene TRBJ2-7; 7 bases line up with TRBD1. CDR1 and CDR2 (germline): LNHNV, YYDKDF (reference sequence). After removal of 5 bases from V and 3 bases from J, the junction contained 19 bases not matched to a gene. This CDR3 contains 18 residues. CDR3 region: CATSPQGQRRWGHYEQYF. The CDR3 DNA reads as TGTGCCACCAGCCCTCAGGGACAGCGCCGTTGGGGTCACTACGAGCAGTACTTC. Drawing the rest from reference TRBV15 and TRBJ2-7, the complete variable domain is DAMVIQNPRYQVTQFGKPVTLSCSQTLNHNVMYWYQQKSSQAPKLLFHYYDKDFNNEADTPDNFQSRRPNTSFCFLDIRSPGLGDTAMYLCATSPQGQRRWGHYEQYFGPGTRLTVT.